The entry that follows covers one T cell receptor beta chain sequence. TCRdb keeps only in-frame clones here, not all; method: immunoSEQ multiplex PCR. The sample has roughly 35,000 clones; approximately 80% are singletons. These data originate in a study of monozygotic twins with cystic fibrosis. Germline loops: CDR1 GTSNPN, CDR2 SVGIG (reference sequence). This CDR3 region has 14 residues. The V gene lost 0 bases and the J gene lost 10 bases, with 15 bases spanning the gap. The gene calls are TRBV30 and TRBJ1-4; D not resolved. The sequencing input was blood. This TCR came from a girl aged 2 to 9 with cystic fibrosis. CDR3 in DNA: TGTGCCTGGAGTGTGCCCCCTCAGGAGGGAAAACTGTTTTTT. This encodes CAWSVPPQEGKLFF. The full variable domain, with the rest looked up from reference TRBV30 and TRBJ1-4, is SQTIHQWPATLVQPVGSPLSLECTVEGTSNPNLYWYRQAAGRGLQLLFYSVGIGQISSEVPQNLSASRPQDRQFILSSKKLLLSDSGFYLCAWSVPPQEGKLFFGSGTQLSVL.